These T cell receptor beta chains were read from a single sample in a study of cytotoxic CD8 clonotypes in ibrutinib-treated CLL. Some clones are missing from TCRdb's copy, which holds only in-frame ones; the method was immunoSEQ multiplex PCR. This sample has about 24,000 clones, with 70% to 75% found just once. The material was PBMCs, obtained after 12 months of ibrutinib treatment. The receptors shown here come from a human donor with chronic lymphocytic leukemia. Each CDR3 is given with its conserved first and last residue. Fields, in order: V gene, clone size, J gene, D gene, CDR3 DNA, CDR3 protein. D genes are given only for firm matches. Clone size appears in some rows only: once, few, many, or a class for an expanded clone.

V gene: TRBV5-6
clone size: few
J gene: TRBJ1-3
D gene: TRBD1
CDR3 DNA: TGTGCCAGCAGCTTGAGGGGGCCGGTCTCTGGAAACACCATATATTTT
CDR3 protein: CASSLRGPVSGNTIYF

V gene: TRBV19
clone size: NA
J gene: TRBJ1-2
D gene: NA
CDR3 DNA: TGTGCCAGTAGTCCTGGGGACGTCGGCCGGGGCTACACCTTC
CDR3 protein: CASSPGDVGRGYTF

V gene: TRBV28
clone size: NA
J gene: TRBJ1-3
D gene: TRBD1
CDR3 DNA: TGTGCCAGCTCCCTCCGGGACAGGCAGGGAAACACCATATATTTT
CDR3 protein: CASSLRDRQGNTIYF

V gene: TRBV6-6
clone size: NA
J gene: TRBJ2-7
D gene: NA
CDR3 DNA: TGTGCCAGCAGTTATTCCCAGGCCCCCTGGTACGAGCAGTACTTC
CDR3 protein: CASSYSQAPWYEQYF

V gene: TRBV28
clone size: NA
J gene: TRBJ1-1
D gene: NA
CDR3 DNA: TGTGCCAGCAGTGCCCGGCAGGGGACTGAAGCTTTCTTT
CDR3 protein: CASSARQGTEAFF

V gene: TRBV7-6
clone size: NA
J gene: TRBJ2-5
D gene: NA
CDR3 DNA: TGTGCCAGCAGCCCCCAGACAATCGCACAAGAGACCCAGTACTTC
CDR3 protein: CASSPQTIAQETQYF

V gene: TRBV18
clone size: NA
J gene: TRBJ2-7
D gene: TRBD1
CDR3 DNA: TGTGCCAGCTCACCCGGGACAGGGGCTTTCGGCGAGCAGTACTTC
CDR3 protein: CASSPGTGAFGEQYF

V gene: TRBV6-1
clone size: NA
J gene: TRBJ2-7
D gene: TRBD1
CDR3 DNA: TGTGCCAGCCTCCGGGACAGCACTTCCTACGAGCAGTACTTC
CDR3 protein: CASLRDSTSYEQYF

V gene: TRBV19
clone size: NA
J gene: TRBJ2-2
D gene: NA
CDR3 DNA: TGTGCCAGTACTGGGCCGAGAAACACCGGGGAGCTGTTTTTT
CDR3 protein: CASTGPRNTGELFF

V gene: TRBV10-3
clone size: NA
J gene: TRBJ2-1
D gene: TRBD2
CDR3 DNA: TGTGCCATCAGCCGGGGGGAGAACAATGAGCAGTTCTTC
CDR3 protein: CAISRGENNEQFF

V gene: TRBV2
clone size: once
J gene: TRBJ2-1
D gene: NA
CDR3 DNA: TGTGCCAGCAGTATCGACAGGGAGGCCTACAATGAGCAGTTCTTC
CDR3 protein: CASSIDREAYNEQFF

V gene: TRBV5-1
clone size: NA
J gene: TRBJ1-1
D gene: TRBD1
CDR3 DNA: TGCGCCAGCAGCTTGGGTGGGACAGGGGGCTTGAACACTGAAGCTTTCTTT
CDR3 protein: CASSLGGTGGLNTEAFF

V gene: TRBV28
clone size: NA
J gene: TRBJ1-3
D gene: NA
CDR3 DNA: TGTGCCAGCAGTCTCCGAGGTCAGATGGGCACCATATATTTT
CDR3 protein: CASSLRGQMGTIYF

V gene: TRBV10-2
clone size: few
J gene: TRBJ1-1
D gene: NA
CDR3 DNA: TGCGCCAGCAGTAGAGGACAGAACACTGAAGCTTTCTTT
CDR3 protein: CASSRGQNTEAFF

V gene: TRBV21-1
clone size: NA
J gene: TRBJ2-7
D gene: NA
CDR3 DNA: TGTGCCAGCAGCTCCCGGGACAGAGAGCCGGCCACCTACGAGCAGTACTTC
CDR3 protein: CASSSRDREPATYEQYF

V gene: TRBV7-3
clone size: NA
J gene: TRBJ2-1
D gene: NA
CDR3 DNA: TGTGCCAGCAGCTTAGTCGGGGCTTCCAATGAGCAGTTCTTC
CDR3 protein: CASSLVGASNEQFF

V gene: TRBV10-2
clone size: NA
J gene: TRBJ1-2
D gene: NA
CDR3 DNA: TGCGCCAGCAGTGAGGAGGTTGGTGGCTACACCTTC
CDR3 protein: CASSEEVGGYTF

V gene: TRBV5-1
clone size: NA
J gene: TRBJ2-5
D gene: TRBD1
CDR3 DNA: TGCGCCAGCAGCTGGACAGGGGCTCAAGAGACCCAGTACTTC
CDR3 protein: CASSWTGAQETQYF

V gene: TRBV9
clone size: NA
J gene: TRBJ1-2
D gene: NA
CDR3 DNA: TGTGCCAGCAGCGTAGCCCCGACAGAGAACTATGGCTACACCTTC
CDR3 protein: CASSVAPTENYGYTF

V gene: TRBV21-1
clone size: NA
J gene: TRBJ2-1
D gene: NA
CDR3 DNA: TGTGCCAGCAGCAAGACTAGCGGGGAAAATGAGCAGTTCTTC
CDR3 protein: CASSKTSGENEQFF

V gene: TRBV7-2
clone size: NA
J gene: TRBJ2-3
D gene: NA
CDR3 DNA: TGTGCCAGCAGCTTTTCGACCCACGGGCAAGATACGCAGTATTTT
CDR3 protein: CASSFSTHGQDTQYF

V gene: TRBV5-1
clone size: NA
J gene: TRBJ2-5
D gene: NA
CDR3 DNA: TGCGCCAGCAGTAGGGGGGGGCCGGTCGAGACCCAGTACTTC
CDR3 protein: CASSRGGPVETQYF